This T cell receptor beta chain was recorded in a study of blood T cells in healthy people across ages. General study points: When set beside aged donors, long-lived donors presented more naive CD4+ cells and higher diversity.

Only a few counts were recorded for this clonotype. Its cognate antigen is unknown. Those donating, healthy Caucasian individuals from Russia, were aged roughly 6 to 95. This CDR3 has 11 residues. Trimming pared 4 bases from V and 6 bases from J, leaving 5 bases between. The germline V gene encodes CDR1 MNHNY and CDR2 SVGAGI (reference sequence). Primed by a sample-barcoded 5' primer and a J-beta primer mix, a second PCR proceeded for 7 to 11 cycles. TCRdb called the 5' RACE reads again in MiXCR, with one record for every CDR3 protein. The table has some 730,000 distinct CDR3 sequences, 22% seen once. V usage is TRBV6-6 and J usage is TRBJ2-3; no reliable D call. The sequence was collected from a man between 65 and 80 years old in good health. Sequenced sample: blood. In DNA, the CDR3 is TGTGCCAGCAGTTGCATTGATACGCAGTATTTT. It codes for CASSCIDTQYF.